A single sample gave rise to the 13 T cell receptor beta chains below, sequenced in a study of response to subunit inactivated influenza vaccine. In TCRdb, the RT-PCR reads were re-called with MiXCR into one record per CDR3 protein. The sample holds roughly 550,000 distinct CDR3 sequences; under 30% are singletons and the top ten take 2.5% to 3.5%. This sample was shared with a second study, whose subject was T cells expressing NK-cell markers. That publication notes: Generation of TCR beta cDNA was performed by 5'RACE template switching incorporating UMIs.

The sequencing here drew on CD4+ T cells sorted from PBMCs, taken 11 to 12 days after vaccination. These receptors were collected from a man aged 50-60 years who received an inactivated influenza vaccine.

By proportion, this clonotype is medium-sized. The chain links TRBV20-1 to TRBJ2-3; no clear D gene. V lost 0 bases, J lost 3 bases, and 13 bases lay in between. Germline-derived CDR1 and CDR2 are DFQATT and SNEGSKA (reference sequence). CDR3 length: 15 residues. The CDR3 nucleotides read TGCAGTGCTAGAGATAGTACAAGAGGAACAGATACGCAGTATTTT. Translated: CSARDSTRGTDTQYF.

This clonotype was seen ten or more times. V gene TRBV5-5 combines with J gene TRBJ2-5; TRBD1 aligns across 10 bases. Germline assignment: CDR1 SGHKS and CDR2 YYEKEE (reference sequence). The CDR3 is 16 amino acids. V lost 3 bases and J lost 5; bases outside the gene matches: 10. The CDR3 sequence is CASSSTGTGARETQYF. The CDR3 DNA sequence: TGTGCCAGCAGCTCAACCGGGACAGGGGCCCGTGAGACCCAGTACTTC.

This rearrangement joins TRBV15 to TRBJ2-7; D perhaps matches TRBD1 (6 bases). Trimming removed 0 bases at V and 2 bases at J, with 11 bases between. Germline CDR1 reads LNHNV; CDR2 reads YYDKDF (reference sequence). This CDR3 region has 15 residues. As DNA, the CDR3 is TGTGCCACCAGCAGAGAGACCAGGGGCCCCTACGAGCAGTACTTC. Protein sequence: CATSRETRGPYEQYF. The whole variable domain, filled in from reference TRBV15 and TRBJ2-7, reads DAMVIQNPRYQVTQFGKPVTLSCSQTLNHNVMYWYQQKSSQAPKLLFHYYDKDFNNEADTPDNFQSRRPNTSFCFLDIRSPGLGDTAMYLCATSRETRGPYEQYFGPGTRLTVT.

This clonotype was counted ten times or more. Germline is not matched at one junction end, which may reflect a read error. This rearrangement joins TRBV12-3 or TRBV12-4 to TRBJ1-5, with D unresolved. The CDR3 runs 12 residues. The CDR3 protein is CASSLGDQPQHF. As DNA, the CDR3 is TGTGCCAGCAGCTTAGGTGATCAGCCCCAGCATTTT.

This clonotype was found a few times. The chain couples TRBV7-8 to TRBJ1-1; D may be TRBD1 (6 bases). The germline CDR1 and CDR2 sequences are SGHVS and FQNEAQ. V was pared by 1 base and J by 1 base, with 19 bases between. The CDR3 length is 18 residues. The CDR3 DNA follows: TGTGCCAGCAGCTTAGGGGGAGGGGGATTGACTCGGAACACTGAAGCTTTCTTT. Protein product: CASSLGGGGLTRNTEAFF.

The chain employs TRBV18 and TRBJ2-5; tentative D call: TRBD2 (5 bases). This CDR3 region has 16 residues. From germline, CDR1 is KGHSH and CDR2 LQKENI. Trimming shortened V by 1 base and J by 5 bases, and 17 bases separated the two germline ends. DNA for the CDR3: TGTGCCAGCTCACCACAAGGGAGCACAGCTGGGGAGACCCAGTACTTC. This codes for CASSPQGSTAGETQYF.

This clonotype turned up a few times. The chain employs TRBV24-1 and TRBJ2-1; tentatively, D is TRBD1 (5 bases). The CDR3 runs to 16 residues. V lost 2 bases and J 0 bases, leaving 10 bases between the germline ends. Germline lookup yields CDR1 KGHDR and CDR2 SFDVKD. CDR3 coding DNA: TGTGCCACCAGTGATTCCCAGGGTGGCTCCTACAATGAGCAGTTCTTC. Its translation is CATSDSQGGSYNEQFF.

This clonotype has just a few counts. The chain recombines TRBV12-3 or TRBV12-4 with TRBJ1-5; TRBD1 matches 8 bases. The CDR3 length is 14 residues. The trim removed 3 bases at V and 5 bases at J, leaving 3 bases unmatched. CDR3 nucleotide sequence: TGTGCCAGCAGTTTCCAGGGGGCTGATCAGCCCCAGCATTTT. Translation gives CASSFQGADQPQHF.

Many counts were recorded for this clonotype. The chain combines TRBV12-3 or TRBV12-4 with TRBJ2-7; 7 bases match TRBD2. The CDR3 totals 14 residues. Trimming cost V 4 bases and J 3 bases; bases outside gene matches: 6. CDR3 sequence reads: CASSWLGEGYEQYF. CDR3 DNA: TGTGCCAGCAGTTGGTTGGGGGAGGGCTACGAGCAGTACTTC.

The sample holds many counts of this clonotype. The CDR3 nucleotides are TGCGCCAGCAGCTTGGGGGGGACACAAGGGACTGAAGCTTTCTTT. It codes for CASSLGGTQGTEAFF. The genes are TRBV5-1 and TRBJ1-1, with TRBD1 as a possible D gene (6 bases). In germline, CDR1 is SGHRS, CDR2 YFSETQ. The length of the CDR3 is 15 residues. Trimming removed 0 bases from V and 5 bases from J, with 14 bases in between.

The J gene is TRBJ2-4, the V gene TRBV29-1; D remains ambiguous. The CDR3 sequence is 13 residues long. V was cut by 6 bases and J by 0 bases, with 9 bases left in between. From germline, CDR1 is SQVTM and CDR2 ANQGSEA. The CDR3 DNA reads as TGCAGCGTCGGTCCCCTAGCCAAAAACATTCAGTACTTC. It translates to CSVGPLAKNIQYF.

This clonotype was observed a few times. This chain links TRBV20-1 with TRBJ1-2, with no clear D. Germline V CDR1 and CDR2: DFQATT, SNEGSKA (reference sequence). V lost 6 bases to trimming and J lost 4 bases, with 12 bases between them. This CDR3 region has 12 residues. For the CDR3, the DNA is TGCAGTGCAAAGGACCCGTTCTATGGCTACACCTTC. Its translation is CSAKDPFYGYTF.

The rearrangement joins TRBV6-5 to TRBJ2-3; no clear D. CDR3 length: 16 residues. From germline, CDR1 is MNHEY and CDR2 SVGAGI. Trimming shortened V by 7 bases and J by 0 bases, and 17 bases separated the two germline ends. The CDR3 bases are TGTGCCAGCAACATGGACCAGATCACTAGCACAGATACGCAGTATTTT. Translation gives CASNMDQITSTDTQYF.